This T cell receptor (beta chain) was recovered during a study of graft-versus-host responses after intestinal transplantation. Points from the study as a whole: Recipient marrow showed GvH clones, some seen first in ileum or blood.

Assay used: immunoSEQ multiplex PCR; TCRdb lists only in-frame clones, some missing. Of about 70,000 clones in the sample, around 82% were seen once. Comments on this clone: Its target is unknown.

V dropped 2 bases and J dropped 0 bases, with 12 bases sitting between them. The germline V gene encodes CDR1 SGHDT and CDR2 YYEEEE. The CDR3 consists of 16 residues. V gene TRBV5-6 combines with J gene TRBJ1-3; maybe TRBD1 (6 bases). The sequences come from unstimulated CD4+ T cells sorted from spleen or lymph node cells, collected before transplant. The TCR was taken from a human donor who was the organ donor for an intestinal transplant. CDR3 DNA sequence: TGTGCCAGCAGCTTTATAACAGGGAACTCTGGAAACACCATATATTTT. It specifies CASSFITGNSGNTIYF.